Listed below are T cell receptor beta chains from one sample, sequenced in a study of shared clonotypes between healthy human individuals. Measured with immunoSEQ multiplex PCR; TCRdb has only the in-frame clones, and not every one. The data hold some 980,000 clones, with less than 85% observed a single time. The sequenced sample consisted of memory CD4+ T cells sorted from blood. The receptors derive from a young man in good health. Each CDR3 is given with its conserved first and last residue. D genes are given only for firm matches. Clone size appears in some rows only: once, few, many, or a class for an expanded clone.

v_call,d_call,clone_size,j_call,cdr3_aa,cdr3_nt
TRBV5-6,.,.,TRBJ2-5,CASSPSGREETQYF,TGTGCCAGCAGTCCTTCGGGGCGGGAAGAGACCCAGTACTTC
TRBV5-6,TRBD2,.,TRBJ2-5,CASSQGTSGTTQYF,TGTGCCAGCAGCCAAGGGACTAGCGGGACGACCCAGTACTTC
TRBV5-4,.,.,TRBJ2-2,CASSLDGGHTGELFF,TGTGCCAGCAGCTTGGATGGTGGCCACACCGGGGAGCTGTTTTTT
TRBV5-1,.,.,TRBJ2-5,CASSLASLETQYF,TGCGCCAGCAGCTTGGCCAGTCTTGAGACCCAGTACTTC
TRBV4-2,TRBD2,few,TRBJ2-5,CASSPSGSGGIQETQYF,TGTGCCAGCAGCCCTTCTGGGAGCGGGGGGATCCAAGAGACCCAGTACTTC
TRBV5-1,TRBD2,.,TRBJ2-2,CASSFIAGSNTGELFF,TGCGCCAGCAGCTTTATAGCGGGATCGAACACCGGGGAGCTGTTTTTT
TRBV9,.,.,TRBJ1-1,CASSADGNTEAFF,TGTGCCAGCAGCGCGGACGGTAACACTGAAGCTTTCTTT
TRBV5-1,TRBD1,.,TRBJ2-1,CASSLGQGSHNEQFF,TGCGCCAGCAGCCTGGGACAGGGGTCCCACAATGAGCAGTTCTTC
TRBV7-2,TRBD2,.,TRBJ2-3,CASSRGSSGAITDTQYF,TGTGCCAGCAGCCGGGGGTCTAGCGGGGCTATAACAGATACGCAGTATTTT
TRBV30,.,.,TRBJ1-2,CAWRLAGTNYGYTF,TGTGCCTGGAGATTGGCAGGGACTAACTATGGCTACACCTTC
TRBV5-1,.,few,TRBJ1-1,CASKPRGGGTEAFF,TGCGCCAGCAAACCCAGGGGAGGGGGCACTGAAGCTTTCTTT
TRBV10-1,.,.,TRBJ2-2,CASRTGFTGELFF,TGCGCCAGCAGAACGGGGTTCACCGGGGAGCTGTTTTTT
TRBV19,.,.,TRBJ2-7,CASSLRTGPYEQYF,TGTGCCAGTAGTCTACGGACTGGACCCTACGAGCAGTACTTC
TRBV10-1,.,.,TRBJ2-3,CASSDGAADTQYF,TGCGCCAGCAGTGATGGGGCAGCAGATACGCAGTATTTT
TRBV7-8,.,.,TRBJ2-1,CASSTTGLSLRNEQFF,TGTGCCAGCAGCACCACAGGGTTAAGTTTGAGGAATGAGCAGTTCTTC
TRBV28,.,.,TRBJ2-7,CASALSYEQYF,TGTGCCAGCGCATTATCCTACGAGCAGTACTTC
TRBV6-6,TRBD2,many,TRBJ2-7,CASSPSGGVGEQYF,TGTGCCAGCAGCCCCTCGGGGGGGGTGGGGGAGCAGTACTTC
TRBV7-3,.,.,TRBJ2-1,CASSLENRYNEQFF,TGTGCCAGCAGCTTAGAGAACAGGTACAATGAGCAGTTCTTC
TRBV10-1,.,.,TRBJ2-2,CASSERGANTGELFF,TGCGCCAGCAGTGAAAGGGGGGCGAACACCGGGGAGCTGTTTTTT
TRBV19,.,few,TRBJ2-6,CASSKGPGGANVLTF,TGTGCCAGTAGTAAAGGGCCTGGTGGGGCCAACGTCCTGACTTTC
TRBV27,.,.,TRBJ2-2,CASKGLMNTGELFF,TGTGCCAGCAAGGGCCTAATGAACACCGGGGAGCTGTTTTTT
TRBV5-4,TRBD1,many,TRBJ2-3,CASSSGQGTDTQYF,TGTGCCAGCAGCTCGGGACAGGGGACAGATACGCAGTATTTT
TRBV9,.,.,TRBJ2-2,CASSVRGTTNTGELFF,TGTGCCAGCAGCGTTCGGGGGACCACGAACACCGGGGAGCTGTTTTTT
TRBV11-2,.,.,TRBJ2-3,CASSLVANTDTQYF,TGTGCCAGCAGCTTAGTAGCAAACACAGATACGCAGTATTTT
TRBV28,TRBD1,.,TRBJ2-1,CASSPGTGEFF,TGTGCCAGCAGTCCCGGGACAGGGGAGTTCTTC
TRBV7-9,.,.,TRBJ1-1,CAGLSDGTEAFF,TGTGCCGGACTCTCGGACGGGACTGAAGCTTTCTTT
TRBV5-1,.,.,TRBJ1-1,CASSFLGTSAEAFF,TGCGCCAGCAGCTTCCTTGGGACGAGCGCTGAAGCTTTCTTT
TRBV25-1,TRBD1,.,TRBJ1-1,CASSELGAGQGADTEAFF,TGTGCCAGCAGTGAATTAGGTGCGGGACAGGGGGCGGACACTGAAGCTTTCTTT
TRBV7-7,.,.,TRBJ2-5,CASSVTRSGGTQYF,TGTGCTAGCAGCGTGACTAGGTCTGGGGGGACCCAGTACTTC
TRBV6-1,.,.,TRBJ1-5,CASSEARSNQPQHF,TGTGCCAGCAGTGAAGCTAGGAGCAATCAGCCCCAGCATTTT
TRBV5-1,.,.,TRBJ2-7,CASSFSEGEQYF,TGCGCCAGCAGCTTTTCGGAGGGCGAGCAGTACTTC
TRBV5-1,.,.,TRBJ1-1,CASSQSSTENTEAFF,TGCGCCAGCAGCCAATCTTCGACGGAGAACACTGAAGCTTTCTTT
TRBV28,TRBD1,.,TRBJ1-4,CASSLCQNLGTGGMACNEKLFF,TGTGCCAGCAGTTTATGCCAGAACCTCGGGACAGGGGGGATGGCCTGTAATGAAAAACTGTTTTTT
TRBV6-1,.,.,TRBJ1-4,CASIPPGSAGEKLFF,TGTGCCAGCATCCCACCGGGATCGGCGGGCGAAAAACTGTTTTTT
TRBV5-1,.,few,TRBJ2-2,CASSPALLTGELFF,TGCGCCAGCAGCCCGGCCCTCCTCACCGGGGAGCTGTTTTTT
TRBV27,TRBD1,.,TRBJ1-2,CASTKDRDYGYTF,TGTGCCAGCACCAAGGACAGGGATTATGGCTACACCTTC
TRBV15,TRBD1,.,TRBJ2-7,CATSRDLGTGGYEQYF,TGTGCCACCAGCAGAGATCTCGGGACAGGGGGCTACGAGCAGTACTTC
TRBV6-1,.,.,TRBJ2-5,CASSVRTVGLVETQYF,TGTGCCAGCAGTGTCCGTACAGTGGGGCTAGTGGAGACCCAGTACTTC
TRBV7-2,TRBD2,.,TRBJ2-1,CASRPPGLAGNEQFF,TGTGCCAGCAGGCCACCGGGACTAGCGGGAAATGAGCAGTTCTTC
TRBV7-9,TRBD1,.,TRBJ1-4,CASSLGTGSENEKLFF,TGTGCCAGCAGCTTGGGGACAGGTAGTGAAAATGAAAAACTGTTTTTT
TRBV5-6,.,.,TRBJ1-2,CASSWRVQPVSNYGYTF,TGTGCCAGCAGCTGGAGGGTCCAGCCCGTTTCTAACTATGGCTACACCTTC
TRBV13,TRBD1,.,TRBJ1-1,CASSLVGTGKVFF,TGTGCCAGCAGCTTGGTCGGGACAGGGAAAGTTTTCTTT
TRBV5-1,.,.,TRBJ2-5,CASSLGRSSGELVETQYF,TGCGCCAGCAGCTTGGGGCGATCGAGTGGGGAGTTGGTGGAGACCCAGTACTTC